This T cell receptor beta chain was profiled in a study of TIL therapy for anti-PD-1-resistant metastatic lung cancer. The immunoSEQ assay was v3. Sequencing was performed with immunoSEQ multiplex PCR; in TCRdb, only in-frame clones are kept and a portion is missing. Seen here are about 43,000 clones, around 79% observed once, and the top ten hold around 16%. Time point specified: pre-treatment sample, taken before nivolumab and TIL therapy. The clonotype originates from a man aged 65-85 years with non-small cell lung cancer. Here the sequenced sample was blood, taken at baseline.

The CDR3 sequence: CASSLRSNTEAFF. As DNA, the CDR3 is TGTGCCAGCAGCTTACGCTCGAACACTGAAGCTTTCTTT. The chain combines TRBV7-2 with TRBJ1-1, with unresolved D. Germline-derived CDR1 and CDR2 are SGHTA and FQGNSA. Trimming took 2 bases from V and 1 from J, leaving 5 bases between them. This CDR3 region has 13 residues.